This record concerns one T cell receptor (beta chain) sequence. The antigen it recognizes is unknown. No much larger clone exists at a distance of one base, and base qualities are not known. TCRbeta CDR3 regions were amplified from genomic DNA using the immunoSEQ Assay, a bias-controlled multiplex PCR. In the authors' own workflow: Nucleated cell counts per sample were estimated from amplification of reference gene primers within the assay. Sequence reads were collapsed and filtered to measure the absolute abundance of every unique TCRbeta CDR3 rearrangement. For each sample, productive Simpson clonality was calculated as the square root of Simpson's diversity index across productive rearrangements. The immuneACCESS repertoire file appears here via TCRdb, limited to in-frame rearrangements. These files lack a portion of the clones; in checked studies, under half of the deficit traces to unresolved V genes, and the cause of the others is not known. V and J calls plus clone size are reproduced from that table; the DNA served to infer D and trimming. The sample table records a few hundred thousand clones; over 80% of these occur just once. The ten biggest clones cover around 9.3% of the sample.

Participants in the prospective study were enrolled through a virtual design, were aged roughly 18 to 100 years, and lived in 20 to 30 United States geographic areas. To assign participants to cohorts, the prospective study relied on clinical history that participants themselves reported in a screening survey and a study questionnaire. ImmuneRACE Cohort 3 recovered participants were defined by two consecutive negative NP/OP PCR tests, healthcare professional clearance, or symptom resolution. In the prospective study, mobile phlebotomists collected whole blood, serum and a nasopharyngeal or oropharyngeal swab from each participant. Additional blood draws and questionnaires over an approximately 2-month period could optionally be provided by prospective study participants. Before DNA extraction, prospective study blood samples were shipped either frozen or at room temperature. These data are taken from a study of blood T cell repertoires in COVID-19 (dated by TCRdb to about 2020). With regard to the full study: Samples covering the acute and convalescent phases of COVID-19 were provided by collaborators in the United States, Italy and Spain. The repertoires were released in a freely available public database meant as a resource for research on the immune response to SARS-CoV-2. Samples came from the ongoing ImmuneRACE study (first 160 participants) plus 1,254 subjects from 6 global collaborators. Where available, HLA class I and class II types were taken from metadata supplied by the sample provider and were not determined by assay-based typing. Sample metadata almost always included a de-identified subject ID, COVID-19 status, age in years and sex. The material from the prospective study consisted of cDNA or gDNA derived from T cells, B-cell-depleted T cells, or PBMCs. The dataset comprised deeply sampled blood TCRbeta repertoires from subjects exposed to, actively infected with, or recovered from COVID-19. Findings and caveats that apply to the study as a whole: How much clinical and demographic metadata was included differed by source and by participant, and the metadata was provided uncurated.

Ends trimmed: V by 4 bases, J by 3 bases; bases unmatched to a gene: 6. CDR1 is given as MDHEN and CDR2 as SYDVKM, both from the germline V gene. The CDR3 numbers 16 residues from cysteine through phenylalanine. Only the CDR3 portion is preserved as DNA: 48 bases, with reading frame beginning at the first base. What was sequenced was PBMCs or T cells enriched from blood (not recorded which). The clonotype was recovered from a woman between 18 and 29 years old who had recovered from COVID-19. This sequence uses TRBV28 and TRBJ2-3, and 11 junction bases match TRBD2. In nucleotides, the sequence is TGTGCCAGCAGTTCCTACCCTAGCGGGGGGACAGATACGCAGTATTTT. This encodes CASSSYPSGGTDTQYF.